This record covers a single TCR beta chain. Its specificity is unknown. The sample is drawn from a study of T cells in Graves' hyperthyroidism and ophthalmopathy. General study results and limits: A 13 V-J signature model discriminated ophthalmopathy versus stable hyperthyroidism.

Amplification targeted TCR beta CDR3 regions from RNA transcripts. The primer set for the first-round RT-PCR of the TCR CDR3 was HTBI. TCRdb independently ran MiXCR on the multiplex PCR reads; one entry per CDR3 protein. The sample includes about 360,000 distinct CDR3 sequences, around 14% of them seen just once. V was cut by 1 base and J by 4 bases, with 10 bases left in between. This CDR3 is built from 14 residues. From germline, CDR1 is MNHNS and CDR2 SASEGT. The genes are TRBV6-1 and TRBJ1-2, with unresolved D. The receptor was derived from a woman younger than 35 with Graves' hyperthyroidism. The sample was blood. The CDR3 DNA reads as TGTGCCAGCAGTGAAGTTCGGGCGGTCTATGGCTACACCTTC. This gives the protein CASSEVRAVYGYTF.